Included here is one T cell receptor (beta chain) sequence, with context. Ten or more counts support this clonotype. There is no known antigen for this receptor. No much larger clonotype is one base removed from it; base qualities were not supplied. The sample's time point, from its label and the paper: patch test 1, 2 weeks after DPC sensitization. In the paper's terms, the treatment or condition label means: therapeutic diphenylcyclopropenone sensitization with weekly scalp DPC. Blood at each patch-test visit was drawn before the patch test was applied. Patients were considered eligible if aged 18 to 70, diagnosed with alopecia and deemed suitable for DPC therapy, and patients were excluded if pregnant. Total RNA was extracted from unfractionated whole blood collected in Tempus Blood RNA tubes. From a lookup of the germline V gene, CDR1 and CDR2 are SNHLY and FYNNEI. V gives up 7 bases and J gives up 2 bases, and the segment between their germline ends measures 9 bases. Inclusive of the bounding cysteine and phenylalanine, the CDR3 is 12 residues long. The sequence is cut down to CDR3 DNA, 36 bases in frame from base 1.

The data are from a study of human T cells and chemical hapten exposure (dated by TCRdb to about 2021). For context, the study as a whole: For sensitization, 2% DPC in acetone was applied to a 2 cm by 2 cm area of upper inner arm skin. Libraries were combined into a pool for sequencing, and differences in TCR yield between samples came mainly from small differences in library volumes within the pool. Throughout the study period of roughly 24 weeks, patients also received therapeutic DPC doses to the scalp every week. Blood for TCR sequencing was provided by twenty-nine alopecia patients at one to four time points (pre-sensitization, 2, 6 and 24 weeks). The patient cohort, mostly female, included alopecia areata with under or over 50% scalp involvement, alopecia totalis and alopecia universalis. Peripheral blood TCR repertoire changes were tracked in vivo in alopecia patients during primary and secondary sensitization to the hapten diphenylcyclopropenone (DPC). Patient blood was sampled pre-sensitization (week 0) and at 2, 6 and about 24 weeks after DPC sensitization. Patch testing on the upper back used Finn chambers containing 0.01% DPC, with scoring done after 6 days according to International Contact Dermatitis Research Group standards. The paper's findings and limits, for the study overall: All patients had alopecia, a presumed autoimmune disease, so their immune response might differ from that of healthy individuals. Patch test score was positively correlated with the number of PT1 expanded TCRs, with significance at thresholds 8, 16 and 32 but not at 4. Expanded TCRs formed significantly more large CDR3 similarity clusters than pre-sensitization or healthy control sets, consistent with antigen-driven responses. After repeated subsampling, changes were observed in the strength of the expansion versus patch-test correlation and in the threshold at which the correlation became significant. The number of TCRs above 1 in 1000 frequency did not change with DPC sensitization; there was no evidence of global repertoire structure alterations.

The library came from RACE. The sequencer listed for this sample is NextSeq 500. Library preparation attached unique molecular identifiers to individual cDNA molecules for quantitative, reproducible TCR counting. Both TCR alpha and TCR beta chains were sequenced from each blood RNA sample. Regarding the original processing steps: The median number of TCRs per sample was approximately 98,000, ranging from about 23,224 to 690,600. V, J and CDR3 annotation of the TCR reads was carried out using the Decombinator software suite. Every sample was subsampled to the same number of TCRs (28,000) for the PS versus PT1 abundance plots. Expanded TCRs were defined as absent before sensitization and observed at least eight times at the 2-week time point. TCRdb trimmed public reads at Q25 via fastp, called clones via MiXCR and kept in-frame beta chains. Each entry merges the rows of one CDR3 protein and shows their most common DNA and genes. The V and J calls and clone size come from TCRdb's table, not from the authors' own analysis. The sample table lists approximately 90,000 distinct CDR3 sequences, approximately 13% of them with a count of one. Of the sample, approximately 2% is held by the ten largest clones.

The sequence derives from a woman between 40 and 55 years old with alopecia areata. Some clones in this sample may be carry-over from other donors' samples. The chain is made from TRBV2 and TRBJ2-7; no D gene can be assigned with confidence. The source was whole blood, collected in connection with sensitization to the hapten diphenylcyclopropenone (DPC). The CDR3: CASTLLTYEQYF. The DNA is TGTGCCAGCACCCTTTTAACCTACGAGCAGTACTTC.